These 7 T cell receptor beta chains came from one sample sequenced in a study of cytomegalovirus exposure and HLA in healthy donors. With 60 Vbeta and 13 Jbeta primers, the PCR was carried out. Libraries were prepared by immunoSEQ multiplex PCR; TCRdb keeps only in-frame clonotypes and omits some of them. This table holds 150,000 to 200,000 clones, just under 80% found once. The sequenced sample consisted of PBMCs. Source of these receptors: a woman in her fifties or sixties in good health and CMV-seropositive.

This clone was detected a few times. The rearrangement joins TRBV29-1 to TRBJ2-7; D perhaps matches TRBD1 (5 bases). Per the germline V gene, CDR1 is SQVTM and CDR2 is ANQGSEA. V lost 6 bases and J 2 bases, leaving 11 bases between the germline ends. The CDR3 contains 12 residues. For the CDR3, the DNA is TGCAGCGTAGCTGACAGAACCTACGAGCAGTACTTC. Translating it yields CSVADRTYEQYF.

The chain uses TRBV7-6 and TRBJ2-3; D perhaps matches TRBD2 (5 bases). Trimming cost V 5 bases and J 6 bases, with 15 bases left between them. CDR3 size: 14 residues. The germline V gene has CDR1 SGHVS and CDR2 FNYEAQ. The CDR3 sequence is CASSLGLPPDTQYF. The CDR3 DNA sequence: TGTGCCAGCAGCCTTGGACTTCCCCCCGATACGCAGTATTTT.

The chain carries TRBV9 and TRBJ1-5, with D perhaps TRBD1 (6 bases). Germline values: CDR1 SGDLS, CDR2 YYNGEE. Trimming left V 2 bases short and J 4 bases short, with 10 bases between. The length of the CDR3 is 14 residues. The CDR3 spells CASSVGGLNQPQHF. The CDR3 DNA reads TGTGCCAGCAGCGTGGGGGGGCTGAATCAGCCCCAGCATTTT.

CDR3 sequence reads: CASSLGQGNTEAFF. CDR3 nucleotides: TGTGCCAGCAGCTTGGGACAGGGGAACACTGAAGCTTTCTTT. The chain couples TRBV7-9 to TRBJ1-1; 9 nucleotides agree with TRBD1. Losses at the gene ends were 3 bases for V and 1 base for J; bases not matched to a gene: 0. CDR1 is SEHNR, CDR2 FQNEAQ, per germline (reference sequence). The CDR3 covers 14 residues.

This chain links TRBV4-1 with TRBJ1-5, with a tentative D call TRBD1 (6 bases). V lost 0 bases, J lost 3 bases, and 18 bases lay in between. The CDR3 totals 18 residues. Germline lookup yields CDR1 MGHRA and CDR2 YSYEKL. The CDR3 DNA reads TGCGCCAGCAGCCAAGAGCCAACAGGGCGGGTGATCAATCAGCCCCAGCATTTT. Translated: CASSQEPTGRVINQPQHF.

The genes are TRBV11-1 and TRBJ1-1, with D unclear. The germline CDR1 and CDR2 sequences are SGHAT and FQDESV (reference sequence). V lost 5 bases and J 0 bases, leaving 19 bases between the germline ends. The CDR3 length is 17 residues. The CDR3 loop reads CASSPRWANSMNTEAFF. The CDR3 nucleotides read TGTGCCAGCAGCCCAAGGTGGGCAAATTCTATGAACACTGAAGCTTTCTTT. The full variable domain, in which reference TRBV11-1 and TRBJ1-1 provide the parts outside the CDR3, is EAEVAQSPRYKITEKSQAVAFWCDPISGHATLYWYRQILGQGPELLVQFQDESVVDDSQLPKDRFSAERLKGVDSTLKIQPAELGDSAMYLCASSPRWANSMNTEAFFGQGTRLTVV.

J is TRBJ2-3 and V is TRBV15; D possibly corresponds to TRBD2 (5 bases). The CDR3 runs to 16 residues. V lost 3 bases to trimming and J lost 5 bases, with 18 bases between them. The V gene's germline CDR1 is LNHNV and CDR2 YYDKDF (reference sequence). The CDR3 nucleotides read TGTGCCACCAGCAGTTCCCGGGGAGCCGAGGGAGATACGCAGTATTTT. This translates into CATSSSRGAEGDTQYF.